The 5 T cell receptor beta chains given below trace back to one sample, sequenced in a study of blood T cell repertoires in COVID-19. Clones were read by immunoSEQ multiplex PCR, and TCRdb kept only the in-frame ones, dropping some. The table has about 480,000 clones, 85% to 90% seen once; the top ten hold over 1.5%. Sample: PBMCs or T cells enriched from blood (not recorded which). The receptor set was obtained from a woman aged 40-49 years who had recovered from COVID-19.

The V and J genes are TRBV6-5 and TRBJ2-3, with 8 bases identical to TRBD2. The V gene's germline CDR1 is MNHEY and CDR2 SVGAGI. J lost 2 bases, V lost 6 bases, and 7 bases had no gene match. The CDR3 covers 15 residues. CDR3 region: CASSLSGGNTDTQYF. Here the CDR3 DNA reads TGTGCCAGCAGCCTCAGCGGGGGAAACACAGATACGCAGTATTTT.

This clone was picked up one time. The identical CDR3 is also encoded by other nucleotide sequences in the sample. The chain links TRBV11-2 to TRBJ2-3; D not certain. The CDR3 length is 13 residues. The germline V gene has CDR1 SGHAT and CDR2 FQNNGV. With 1 base removed from V and 4 bases from J, the gap between germline ends came to 6 bases. In DNA, the CDR3 is TGTGCCAGCAGCTTAGGAGGTTCAGATACGCAGTATTTT. Amino acid sequence: CASSLGGSDTQYF.

The rearrangement joins TRBV19 to TRBJ1-5, with unresolved D. Germline V CDR1 and CDR2: LNHDA, SQIVND (reference sequence). The germline V and J ends were trimmed by 3 bases and 3 bases, with 3 bases remaining between them. This CDR3 is 12 amino acids long. The CDR3, as DNA: TGTGCCAGTAGTATGTACAATCAGCCCCAGCATTTT. Translated: CASSMYNQPQHF. Full variable domain (missing parts from reference TRBV19 and TRBJ1-5): DGGITQSPKYLFRKEGQNVTLSCEQNLNHDAMYWYRQDPGQGLRLIYYSQIVNDFQKGDIAEGYSVSREKKESFPLTVTSAQKNPTAFYLCASSMYNQPQHFGDGTRLSIL.

The chain links TRBV2 to TRBJ1-2, with 9 bases lining up with TRBD1. Germline V lookup: CDR1 SNHLY, CDR2 FYNNEI. Trimming at V came to 5 bases and at J to 8 bases, leaving 6 bases not matched to a gene. This CDR3 is built from 13 residues. CDR3 nucleotides: TGTGCCAGCAGTAACGGGACAGGGAAAGGCTACACCTTC. It specifies CASSNGTGKGYTF. The full variable domain, in which reference TRBV2 and TRBJ1-2 provide the parts outside the CDR3, is EPEVTQTPSHQVTQMGQEVILRCVPISNHLYFYWYRQILGQKVEFLVSFYNNEISEKSEIFDDQFSVERPDGSNFTLKIRSTKLEDSAMYFCASSNGTGKGYTFGSGTRLTVV.

V gene TRBV10-3 combines with J gene TRBJ2-2, with 7 bases matching TRBD1. V shed 9 bases and J 0 bases; nucleotides not matched to a gene: 1. Germline-derived CDR1 and CDR2 are ENHRY and SYGVKD. There are 13 residues in the CDR3. The CDR3 region has the DNA TGTGCCATTGGACAGGCGAACACCGGGGAGCTGTTTTTT. This encodes CAIGQANTGELFF.